These 14 T cell receptor beta chains share one sample of origin, sequenced in a study of identical twins. TCRdb recomputed calls from the 5' RACE reads with MiXCR, one row per CDR3 protein. The table lists hundreds of thousands of distinct CDR3 sequences, 7% to 7.5% of them singletons. The sample was also linked to a second study, of yellow fever vaccine responses in identical twins.

Specimen: PBMCs. These receptors came from a woman aged 18-30 years in good health.

This clonotype was recorded many times. The chain recombines TRBV15 with TRBJ2-7; D is undetermined. Trimming stripped 5 bases from V and 2 bases from J, with 22 bases between. Germline CDR1 is LNHNV and CDR2 is YYDKDF (reference sequence). The CDR3 extends over 17 amino acids. The CDR3 protein is CATSRTQGVDLTYEQYV. CDR3 sequence (DNA): TGTGCCACCAGCCGTACCCAAGGAGTAGATCTCACCTACGAGCAGTACGTC.

This clonotype was observed a handful of times. The J gene is TRBJ2-2, the V gene TRBV2, with 8 positions matching TRBD2. Losses at the gene ends were 6 bases for V and 7 bases for J; bases not matched to a gene: 7. The CDR3 has 14 amino acids. Germline V gives CDR1 SNHLY, CDR2 FYNNEI. CDR3 region: CASSVSGKYGELFF. For the CDR3, the DNA is TGTGCCAGCAGCGTTAGCGGGAAATACGGGGAGCTGTTTTTT.

This clonotype showed up many times. This chain links TRBV20-1 with TRBJ2-2, with 11 bases that match TRBD2. The CDR3 totals 15 residues. The germline CDR1 and CDR2 sequences are DFQATT and SNEGSKA (reference sequence). V gave up 6 bases and J gave up 4 bases; unmatched junction bases: 7. CDR3: CSATRTSGSTGELFF. As DNA, the CDR3 is TGCAGTGCCACCCGGACTAGCGGGTCCACCGGGGAGCTGTTTTTT.

This clonotype was recorded a few times. CDR3 region: CASSSRTSGMYEQYF. The DNA for the CDR3 is TGCGCCAGCAGCTCCCGGACTAGCGGGATGTACGAGCAGTACTTC. This chain links TRBV5-1 with TRBJ2-7; the match to TRBD2 covers 12 bases. The V segment lost 3 bases and the J segment 4 bases; nucleotides outside the gene matches: 5. Germline V gene sequence: CDR1 SGHRS, CDR2 YFSETQ. This CDR3 is built from 15 residues. The entire variable domain, with the rest obtained from reference TRBV5-1 and TRBJ2-7, is as follows: KAGVTQTPRYLIKTRGQQVTLSCSPISGHRSVSWYQQTPGQGLQFLFEYFSETQRNKGNFPGRFSGRQFSNSRSEMNVSTLELGDSALYLCASSSRTSGMYEQYFGPGTRLTVT.

This clonotype was seen ten or more times. The chain employs TRBV29-1 and TRBJ2-1; 7 bases agree with TRBD1. The V segment lost 4 bases and the J segment 2 bases; nucleotides outside the gene matches: 8. This CDR3 region has 15 residues. The germline V gene has CDR1 SQVTM and CDR2 ANQGSEA. The CDR3 spells CSVGGRGQTYNEQFF. The CDR3 coding sequence is TGCAGCGTTGGGGGTAGGGGACAGACCTACAATGAGCAGTTCTTC.

CDR3 sequence (DNA): TGTGCCAGCAGCTCACCTCGGCAGGGGAACACAGATACGCAGTATTTT. Residues: CASSSPRQGNTDTQYF. This chain connects TRBV7-9 to TRBJ2-3, with D maybe TRBD1 (6 bases). From germline, CDR1 is SEHNR and CDR2 FQNEAQ (reference sequence). The CDR3 runs to 16 residues. V lost 4 bases and J 2 bases, leaving 16 bases between the germline ends. Filled out from reference TRBV7-9 and TRBJ2-3, the complete variable domain reads DTGVSQNPRHKITKRGQNVTFRCDPISEHNRLYWYRQTLGQGPEFLTYFQNEAQLEKSRLLSDRFSAERPKGSFSTLEIQRTEQGDSAMYLCASSSPRQGNTDTQYFGPGTRLTVL.

The chain combines TRBV14 with TRBJ2-1; 11 nucleotides match TRBD2. The ends lost 4 bases at V and 9 bases at J; junction bases unmatched: 8. The germline V gene has CDR1 SGHDN and CDR2 FVKESK. The CDR3 is 15 amino acids. The CDR3 bases are TGTGCCAGCAGCCCACTAGCGGGAGCGGCGGGTGAGCAGTTCTTC. Translation gives CASSPLAGAAGEQFF.

This clonotype was detected many times. The chain employs TRBV11-2 and TRBJ2-3; TRBD2 agrees at 7 bases. Losses at the gene ends were 1 base for V and 2 bases for J; bases not matched to a gene: 6. This CDR3 is built from 16 residues. The V gene's germline CDR1 is SGHAT and CDR2 FQNNGV. CDR3 sequence: CASSLGWGGTTDTQYF. The CDR3 nucleotides are TGTGCCAGCAGCTTAGGTTGGGGGGGAACCACAGATACGCAGTATTTT. Complete variable domain (other parts from reference TRBV11-2 and TRBJ2-3): EAGVAQSPRYKIIEKRQSVAFWCNPISGHATLYWYQQILGQGPKLLIQFQNNGVVDDSQLPKDRFSAERLKGVDSTLKIQPAKLEDSAVYLCASSLGWGGTTDTQYFGPGTRLTVL.

The chain employs TRBV25-1 and TRBJ2-5, with 9 positions matching TRBD1. The ends lost 1 base at V and 0 bases at J; junction bases unmatched: 3. The CDR3 is made up of 16 amino acids. CDR1 MGHDK and CDR2 SYGVNS come from the germline V gene. The CDR3 sequence is CASSELTGGYQETQYF. The CDR3 coding sequence is TGTGCCAGCAGTGAATTGACAGGGGGGTACCAAGAGACCCAGTACTTC.

This clonotype was seen a handful of times. This chain links TRBV18 with TRBJ2-1; TRBD2 aligns across 8 bases. There are 14 residues in the CDR3. Germline CDR1 reads KGHSH; CDR2 reads LQKENI. With 4 bases clipped from V and 7 bases from J, the junction kept 6 bases outside the gene matches. CDR3 sequence (DNA): TGTGCCAGCTCACGACGGGAGGGAAGGAATGAGCAGTTCTTC. Encoded protein: CASSRREGRNEQFF.

In its sample, this clonotype was seen a few times. The chain couples TRBV29-1 to TRBJ2-3; 9 bases match TRBD2. V shed 1 base, J shed 2 bases, and the junction held 4 bases outside the gene matches. The CDR3 extends over 15 amino acids. CDR1 and CDR2 from the germline V gene are SQVTM and ANQGSEA. The CDR3 spells CSVEGGGAITDTQYF. In DNA form, the CDR3 reads TGCAGCGTTGAAGGCGGGGGGGCCATCACAGATACGCAGTATTTT.

This clonotype was seen more than once but under ten times. This chain joins TRBV10-3 and TRBJ2-3, with TRBD2 matching 9 bases. The CDR3 length is 15 residues. The germline CDR1 and CDR2 sequences are ENHRY and SYGVKD. Trimming at V came to 10 bases and at J to 3 bases, leaving 11 bases not matched to a gene. CDR3 sequence: CATGGASGATDTQYF. CDR3 sequence (DNA): TGTGCCACCGGGGGTGCTAGCGGGGCTACAGATACGCAGTATTTT.

This clonotype turned up a few times. The chain couples TRBV20-1 to TRBJ1-4; 8 bases agree with TRBD1. The CDR3 extends over 15 amino acids. V gave up 2 bases and J gave up 5 bases; unmatched junction bases: 7. Germline lookup yields CDR1 DFQATT and CDR2 SNEGSKA (reference sequence). The CDR3 here is CSARPTGGKNEKLFF. CDR3 DNA sequence: TGCAGTGCTAGACCCACAGGGGGGAAGAATGAAAAACTGTTTTTT.

The gene calls are TRBV4-2 and TRBJ1-2; D is unclear. The CDR3 has 14 residues. V dropped 0 bases and J dropped 8 bases, with 13 bases sitting between them. In germline, CDR1 is LGHNA, CDR2 YNFKEQ. The CDR3 nucleotides read TGTGCCAGCAGCCAAGAGACGGGGAGTCGCGGCTACACCTTC. Translating it yields CASSQETGSRGYTF.